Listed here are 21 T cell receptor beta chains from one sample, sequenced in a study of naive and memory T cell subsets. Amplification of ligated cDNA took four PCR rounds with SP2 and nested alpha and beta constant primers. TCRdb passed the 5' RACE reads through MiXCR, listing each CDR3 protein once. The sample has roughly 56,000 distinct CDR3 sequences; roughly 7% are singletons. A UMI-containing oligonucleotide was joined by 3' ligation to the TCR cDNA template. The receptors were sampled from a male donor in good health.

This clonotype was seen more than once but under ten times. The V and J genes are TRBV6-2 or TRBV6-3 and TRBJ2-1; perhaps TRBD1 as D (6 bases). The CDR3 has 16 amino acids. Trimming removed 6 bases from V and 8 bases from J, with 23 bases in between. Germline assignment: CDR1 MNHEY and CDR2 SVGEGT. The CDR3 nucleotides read TGTGCCAGCAGGCACACCAGGGGCCTCGCCCGGGATGAGCAGTTCTTC. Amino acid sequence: CASRHTRGLARDEQFF.

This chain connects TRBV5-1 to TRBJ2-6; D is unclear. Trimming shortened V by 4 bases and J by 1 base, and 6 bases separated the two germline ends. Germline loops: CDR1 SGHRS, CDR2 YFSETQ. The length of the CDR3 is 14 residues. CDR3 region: CASSPESGANVLTF. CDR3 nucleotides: TGCGCCAGCAGCCCTGAGTCTGGGGCCAACGTCCTGACTTTC.

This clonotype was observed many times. The CDR3: CSVERGRAGELFF. The CDR3 DNA sequence: TGCAGCGTTGAGAGGGGTAGGGCCGGGGAGCTGTTTTTT. The chain is built from TRBV29-1 and TRBJ2-2; the D gene could be TRBD1 or TRBD2 (5 bases each). Deletions cut 3 bases from V and 6 bases from J, with 11 bases between. Germline V CDR1 and CDR2: SQVTM, ANQGSEA. This CDR3 comprises 13 residues.

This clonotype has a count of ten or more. The CDR3 sequence: CASSYIQTRRNQPQHF. CDR3 DNA sequence: TGTGCCAGCAGTTACATACAGACCCGACGAAATCAGCCCCAGCATTTT. The V and J genes are TRBV6-6 and TRBJ1-5; D unresolved. Trimming stripped 2 bases from V and 4 bases from J, with 15 bases between. The germline V gene has CDR1 MNHNY and CDR2 SVGAGI (reference sequence). CDR3 length: 16 residues.

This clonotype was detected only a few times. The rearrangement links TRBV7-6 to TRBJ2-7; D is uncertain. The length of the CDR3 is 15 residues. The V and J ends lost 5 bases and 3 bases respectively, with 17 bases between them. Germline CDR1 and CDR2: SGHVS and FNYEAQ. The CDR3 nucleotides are TGTGCCAGCAGCGGATTCTCGTGGCTAATCTACGAGCAGTACTTC. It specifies CASSGFSWLIYEQYF. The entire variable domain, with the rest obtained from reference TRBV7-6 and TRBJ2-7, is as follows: GAGVSQSPRYKVTKRGQDVALRCDPISGHVSLYWYRQALGQGPEFLTYFNYEAQQDKSGLPNDRFSAERPEGSISTLTIQRTEQRDSAMYRCASSGFSWLIYEQYFGPGTRLTVT.

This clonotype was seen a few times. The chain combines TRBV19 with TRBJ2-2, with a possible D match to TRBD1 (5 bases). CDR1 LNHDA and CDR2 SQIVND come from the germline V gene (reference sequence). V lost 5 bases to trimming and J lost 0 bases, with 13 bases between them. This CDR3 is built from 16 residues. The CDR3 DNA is TGTGCCAGTAGTCTCCACAGGCCCGCGAACACCGGGGAGCTGTTTTTT. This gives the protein CASSLHRPANTGELFF.

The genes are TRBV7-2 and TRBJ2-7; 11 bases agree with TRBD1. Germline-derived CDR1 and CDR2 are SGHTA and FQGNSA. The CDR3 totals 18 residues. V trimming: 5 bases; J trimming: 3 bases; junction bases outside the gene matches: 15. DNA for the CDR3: TGTGCCAGCAGCCGAGTTGTAACTAGGACAGGGGGCCTCTACGAGCAGTACTTC. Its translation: CASSRVVTRTGGLYEQYF. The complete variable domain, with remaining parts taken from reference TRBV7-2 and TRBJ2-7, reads GAGVSQSPSNKVTEKGKDVELRCDPISGHTALYWYRQSLGQGLEFLIYFQGNSAPDKSGLPSDRFSAERTGGSVSTLTIQRTQQEDSAVYLCASSRVVTRTGGLYEQYFGPGTRLTVT.

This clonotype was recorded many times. The CDR3 bases are TGTGCCAGCAGCTCGGACAGGGCGAGCAATCAGCCCCAGCATTTT. It translates to CASSSDRASNQPQHF. The chain couples TRBV6-1 to TRBJ1-5; 8 bases map to TRBD1. The CDR3 totals 15 residues. The V segment lost 6 bases and the J segment 1 base; nucleotides outside the gene matches: 5. Looked up from germline, CDR1 is MNHNS and CDR2 is SASEGT.

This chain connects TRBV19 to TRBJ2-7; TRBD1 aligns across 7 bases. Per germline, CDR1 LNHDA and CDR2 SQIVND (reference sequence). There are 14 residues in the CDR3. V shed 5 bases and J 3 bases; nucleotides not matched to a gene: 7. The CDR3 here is CASSLLGTDYEQYF. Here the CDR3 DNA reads TGTGCCAGTAGTTTGCTCGGGACAGACTACGAGCAGTACTTC.

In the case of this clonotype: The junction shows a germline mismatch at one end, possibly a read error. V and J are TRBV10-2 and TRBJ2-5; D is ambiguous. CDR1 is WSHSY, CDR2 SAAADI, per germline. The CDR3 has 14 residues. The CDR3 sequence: CASSTKGYQETQNF. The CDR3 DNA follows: TGCGCCAGCAGTACAAAGGGCTACCAAGAGACCCAGAACTTC.

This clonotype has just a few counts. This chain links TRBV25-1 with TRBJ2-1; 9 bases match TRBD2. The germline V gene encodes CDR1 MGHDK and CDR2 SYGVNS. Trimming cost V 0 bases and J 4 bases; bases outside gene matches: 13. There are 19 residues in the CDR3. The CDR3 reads CASSEYYASSGTDYNEQFF. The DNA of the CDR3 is TGTGCCAGCAGTGAATATTATGCGTCTAGCGGGACAGATTACAATGAGCAGTTCTTC.

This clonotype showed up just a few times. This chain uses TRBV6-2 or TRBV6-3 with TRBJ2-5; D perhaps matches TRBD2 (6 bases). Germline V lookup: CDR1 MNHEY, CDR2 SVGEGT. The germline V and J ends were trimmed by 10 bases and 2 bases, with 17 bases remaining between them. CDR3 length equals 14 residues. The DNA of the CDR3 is TGTGCCATACACCGGCGGGGTTGGCAAGAGACCCAGTACTTC. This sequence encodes CAIHRRGWQETQYF.

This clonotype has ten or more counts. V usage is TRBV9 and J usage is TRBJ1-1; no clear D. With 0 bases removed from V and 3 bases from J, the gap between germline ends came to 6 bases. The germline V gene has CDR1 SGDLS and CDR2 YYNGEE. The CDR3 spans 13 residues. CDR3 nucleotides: TGTGCCAGCAGCGTAGTAGGGCACACTGAAGCTTTCTTT. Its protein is CASSVVGHTEAFF.

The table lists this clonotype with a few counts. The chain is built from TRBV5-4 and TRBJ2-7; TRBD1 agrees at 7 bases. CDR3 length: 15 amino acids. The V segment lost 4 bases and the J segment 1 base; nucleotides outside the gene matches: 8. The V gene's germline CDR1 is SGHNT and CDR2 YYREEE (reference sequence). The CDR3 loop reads CASSDTGERSYEQYF. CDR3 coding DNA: TGTGCCAGCAGCGATACAGGGGAGCGGTCCTACGAGCAGTACTTC.

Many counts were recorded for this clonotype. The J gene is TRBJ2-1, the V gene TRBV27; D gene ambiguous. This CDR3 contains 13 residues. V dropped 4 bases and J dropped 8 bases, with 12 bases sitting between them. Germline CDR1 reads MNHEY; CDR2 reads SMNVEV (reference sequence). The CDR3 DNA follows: TGTGCCAGCAGTTCCTTCAACACGGATGAGCAGTTCTTC. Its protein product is CASSSFNTDEQFF.

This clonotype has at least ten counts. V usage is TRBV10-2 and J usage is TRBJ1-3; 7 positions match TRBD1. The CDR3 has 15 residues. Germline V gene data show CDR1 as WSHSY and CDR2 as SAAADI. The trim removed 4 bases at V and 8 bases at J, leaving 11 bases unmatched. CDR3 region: CASSGARGVGDTIYF. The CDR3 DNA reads TGCGCCAGCAGTGGAGCCAGGGGGGTAGGAGACACCATATATTTT.

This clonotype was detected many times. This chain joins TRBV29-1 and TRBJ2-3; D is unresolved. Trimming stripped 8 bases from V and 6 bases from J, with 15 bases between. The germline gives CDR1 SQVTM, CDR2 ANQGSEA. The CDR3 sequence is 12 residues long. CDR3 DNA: TGCAGCACCCGTCCAGATTTGGATACGCAGTATTTT. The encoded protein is CSTRPDLDTQYF.

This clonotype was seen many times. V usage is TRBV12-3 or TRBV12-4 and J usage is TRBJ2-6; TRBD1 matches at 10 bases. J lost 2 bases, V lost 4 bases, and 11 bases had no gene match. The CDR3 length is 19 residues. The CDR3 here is CASSWGTGVDFPGANVLTF. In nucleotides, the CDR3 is TGTGCCAGCAGTTGGGGGACAGGGGTCGATTTTCCTGGGGCCAACGTCCTGACTTTC.

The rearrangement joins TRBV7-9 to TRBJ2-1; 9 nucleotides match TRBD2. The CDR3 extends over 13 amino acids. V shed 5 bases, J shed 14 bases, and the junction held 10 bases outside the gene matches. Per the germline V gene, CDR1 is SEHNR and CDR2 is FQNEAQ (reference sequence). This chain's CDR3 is CASSLTSGLEEFF. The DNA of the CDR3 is TGTGCCAGCAGCCTAACTAGCGGGCTGGAGGAGTTCTTC.

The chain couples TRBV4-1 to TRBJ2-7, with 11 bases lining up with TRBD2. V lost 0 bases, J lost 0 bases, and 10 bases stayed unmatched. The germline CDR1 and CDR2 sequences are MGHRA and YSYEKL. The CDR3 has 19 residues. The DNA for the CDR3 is TGCGCCAGCAGCCAAGACCATAGCGGGGGGGCCTATAGCTCCTACGAGCAGTACTTC. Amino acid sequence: CASSQDHSGGAYSSYEQYF.

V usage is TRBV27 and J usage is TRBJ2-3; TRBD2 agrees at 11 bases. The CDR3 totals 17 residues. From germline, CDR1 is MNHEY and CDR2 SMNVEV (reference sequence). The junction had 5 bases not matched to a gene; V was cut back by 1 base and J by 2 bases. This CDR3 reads CASSLWASGRTTDTQYF. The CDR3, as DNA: TGTGCCAGCAGTTTATGGGCTAGCGGGAGGACCACAGATACGCAGTATTTT.